This TCR beta chain was sequenced for a study of blood T cells in healthy people across ages. Regarding the study as a whole: Among T cells, TCR beta diversity per million cells dropped roughly linearly as age rose.

Primers used in a second PCR of roughly 6 to 12 cycles were a sample-barcoded 5' primer and a J-beta primer mix. From the 5' RACE reads, TCRdb called clonotypes with MiXCR, one entry per CDR3 protein. Of approximately 1,100,000 distinct CDR3 sequences in the sample, less than 50% were seen once. The CDR3 is 13 residues long. The V end lost 4 bases, the J end lost 11 bases, and 20 bases lay between the germline ends. The germline gives CDR1 SQVTM, CDR2 ANQGSEA. This clonotype was counted a few times. What it recognizes is unknown. The genes are TRBV29-1 and TRBJ1-2; D might be TRBD1 (6 bases). The source material was blood. The TCR originated in an older woman in good health. This CDR3 is CSVVAQGGGGYTF. DNA of the CDR3: TGCAGCGTTGTGGCACAGGGAGGGGGTGGTTACACCTTC.